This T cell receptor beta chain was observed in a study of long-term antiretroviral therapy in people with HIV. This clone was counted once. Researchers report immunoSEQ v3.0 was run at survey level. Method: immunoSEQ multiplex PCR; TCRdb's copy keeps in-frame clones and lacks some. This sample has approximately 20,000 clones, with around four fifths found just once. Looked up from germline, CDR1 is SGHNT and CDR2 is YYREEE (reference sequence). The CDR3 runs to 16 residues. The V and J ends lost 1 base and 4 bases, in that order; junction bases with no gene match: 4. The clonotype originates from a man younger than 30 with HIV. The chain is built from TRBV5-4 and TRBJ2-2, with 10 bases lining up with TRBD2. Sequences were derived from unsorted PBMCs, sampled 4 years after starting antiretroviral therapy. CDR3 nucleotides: TGTGCCAGCAGCTTGCCAGCGGGGGGGGGCACCGGGGAGCTGTTTTTT. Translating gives CASSLPAGGGTGELFF.